The clone carrying this T cell receptor beta chain was observed a handful of times. Its antigen is as yet unknown. This CDR3 region has 15 residues. The germline V gene has CDR1 MNHEY and CDR2 SMNVEV (reference sequence). Trimming cost V 2 bases and J 5 bases; bases outside gene matches: 8. The record originates from a study of T cells in Graves' hyperthyroidism and ophthalmopathy. Study-level information: Peripheral blood was collected at initial diagnosis, before any treatment. Study outcomes and limitations: Model-based prediction identified ophthalmopathy a median about 6.8 months prior to its onset.

From RNA transcripts, TCR beta CDR3 regions were amplified. The HTBI primer set served for first-round RT-PCR of the TCR CDR3. TCRdb recomputed calls from the multiplex PCR reads with MiXCR, one row per CDR3 protein. The table has more than 350,000 distinct CDR3 sequences, about 18% seen once. Blood sampling occurred at first hyperthyroidism diagnosis, ahead of any ophthalmopathy symptoms. The origin of this receptor is a woman aged 25 to 39 with Graves' hyperthyroidism that later progressed to Graves' ophthalmopathy. Sequences were obtained from blood. This chain connects TRBV27 to TRBJ2-7; the match to TRBD1 covers 8 bases. The DNA for the CDR3 is TGTGCCAGCAGTTTAACCTACCGGACAGGGAACGAGCAGTACTTC. Protein: CASSLTYRTGNEQYF.